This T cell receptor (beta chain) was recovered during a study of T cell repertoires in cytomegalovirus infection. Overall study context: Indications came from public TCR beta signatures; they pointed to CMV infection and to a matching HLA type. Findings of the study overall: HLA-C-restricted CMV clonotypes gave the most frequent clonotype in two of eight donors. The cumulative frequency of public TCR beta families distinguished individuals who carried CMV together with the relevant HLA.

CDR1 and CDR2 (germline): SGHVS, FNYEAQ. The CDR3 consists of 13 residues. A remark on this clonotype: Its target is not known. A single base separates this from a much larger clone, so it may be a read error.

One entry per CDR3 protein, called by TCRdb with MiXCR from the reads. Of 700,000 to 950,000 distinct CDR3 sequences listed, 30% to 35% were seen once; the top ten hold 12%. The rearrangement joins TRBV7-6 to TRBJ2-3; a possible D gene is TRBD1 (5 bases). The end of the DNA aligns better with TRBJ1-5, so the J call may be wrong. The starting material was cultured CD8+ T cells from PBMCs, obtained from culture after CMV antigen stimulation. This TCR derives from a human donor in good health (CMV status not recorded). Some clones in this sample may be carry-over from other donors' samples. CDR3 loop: CASSPRGTDTQHF. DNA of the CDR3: TGTGCCAGCAGCCCACGGGGCACAGATACGCAGCATTTT.